This T cell receptor (beta chain) was sequenced for a study of cytomegalovirus exposure and HLA in healthy donors. The PCR contained 60 Vbeta and 13 Jbeta primers. Sequenced by immunoSEQ multiplex PCR; TCRdb stores in-frame clones only, minus some. Found here are tens of thousands of clones, around 80% of them singletons; the top ten hold 7.5% to 10%. Study results and caveats: Of the V segments, some could not be distinguished, including TRBV6-2 and TRBV6-3, and were excluded. DRB1 showed the most TCR associations and HLA-C the fewest in a later analysis, as rates varied by HLA locus. A missense DCLRE1C variant was associated with V- and J-gene trimming of TCR beta chains in a later analysis, and an independent cohort replicated the association. Most of the TCR beta V segments (in an earlier analysis) were productive either about 87% or about 30% of the time.

The CDR3 runs to 21 residues. A note on this clone: Its target is not known.

This receptor was obtained from a man aged 40-49 years in good health and CMV-seronegative. The chain links TRBV21-1 to TRBJ1-4; TRBD1, as called in the table, went unchecked against the DNA. TRBV21-1 is tagged as a pseudogene. Sequencing used PBMCs. This CDR3 reads CATKRLPGDRGETATNEKLFF. In DNA form, the CDR3 reads TGTGCCACTAAACGGCTTCCTGGGGACAGAGGTGAAACGGCAACTAATGAAAAACTGTTTTTT.